Shown below are 27 T cell receptor beta chains from a single sample sequenced in a study of shared clonotypes between healthy human individuals. TCRdb's table, derived via immunoSEQ multiplex PCR, lists solely in-frame clones and lacks some. The sample contains 2 million to 3 million clones, 93% of which appear only once. Specimen: naive CD4+ T cells from PBMCs. Noted subset: CD45RA+ positively selected. The receptors were gathered from a man in his late teens or twenties in good health. Some clones in this sample may be carry-over from other donors' samples.

The chain is built from TRBV7-9 and TRBJ1-2, with unresolved D. Trimming cost V 1 base and J 4 bases, with 10 bases left between them. The CDR3 runs to 14 residues. CDR1 SEHNR and CDR2 FQNEAQ come from the germline V gene (reference sequence). The CDR3, as DNA: TGTGCCAGCAGCTTAGGGACCCTACGCTATGGCTACACCTTC. This translates into CASSLGTLRYGYTF.

This chain uses TRBV28 with TRBJ1-2; D call uncertain. V shed 5 bases and J shed 8 bases, with 15 bases lying between them. CDR1 MDHEN and CDR2 SYDVKM come from the germline V gene. The CDR3 consists of 13 residues. CDR3 residues: CASSAPGTRGYTF. CDR3 nucleotides: TGTGCCAGCAGTGCCCCGGGAACCCGAGGCTACACCTTC.

The V call is TRBV15, the J call TRBJ1-2; tentatively, D is TRBD1 (5 bases). CDR3 length: 12 residues. Looked up from germline, CDR1 is LNHNV and CDR2 is YYDKDF (reference sequence). The V end was cut by 7 bases, the J end by 8 bases, with 14 bases between. The CDR3 spells CATTSGGGGYTF. The CDR3 DNA reads as TGTGCCACCACCTCGGGCGGGGGGGGCTACACCTTC.

This chain uses TRBV21-1 with TRBJ1-1; the tabulated D call, TRBD1, remains unverified against the DNA. TRBV21-1 is labeled a pseudogene. This CDR3 has 15 residues. The CDR3 is CASSIDGQGLTEAFF. CDR3 in DNA: TGTGCCAGCAGCATTGATGGACAGGGTCTCACTGAAGCTTTCTTT.

The chain uses TRBV18 and TRBJ1-3, with D hard to call. This CDR3 spans 14 amino acids. CDR1 and CDR2 (germline): KGHSH, LQKENI. V gave up 3 bases and J gave up 4 bases, with 10 bases separating them. The CDR3 is CASSPVEGGNTIYF. The CDR3 region has the DNA TGTGCCAGCTCACCCGTCGAAGGGGGAAACACCATATATTTT.

The chain joins TRBV5-1 to TRBJ2-6; 10 nucleotides align to TRBD1. The trim removed 4 bases at V and 2 bases at J, leaving 15 bases unmatched. Germline V gives CDR1 SGHRS, CDR2 YFSETQ. The CDR3 length is 20 residues. DNA for the CDR3: TGCGCCAGCAGCCCACGGTATGGGGGACAGGGGTCTCCTGGGGCCAACGTCCTGACTTTC. Amino acids: CASSPRYGGQGSPGANVLTF.

This clone was seen once. The rearrangement links TRBV23-1 to TRBJ1-1; D remains unclear. TRBV23-1 is an ORF, with its function uncertain. V was pared by 2 bases and J by 1 base, with 20 bases between. The CDR3 consists of 18 residues. CDR3 protein: CASSQRGQFDNSNTEAFF. The CDR3 bases are TGCGCCAGCAGTCAACGCGGTCAGTTCGACAACTCGAACACTGAAGCTTTCTTT.

The chain carries TRBV30 and TRBJ2-7; 11 bases map to TRBD1. V was clipped by 4 bases and J by 3 bases; unmatched bases: 2. This CDR3 is 13 amino acids long. In germline, CDR1 is GTSNPN, CDR2 SVGIG (reference sequence). CDR3 DNA sequence: TGTGCCTGGAAAGGGACAGGGGGCTACGAGCAGTACTTC. Encoded protein: CAWKGTGGYEQYF.

V is TRBV7-2 and J is TRBJ1-5, with D possibly matching TRBD1 (5 bases). This CDR3 is built from 14 residues. In germline, CDR1 is SGHTA, CDR2 FQGNSA. Deletions cut 1 base from V and 6 bases from J, with 10 bases between. The CDR3, as DNA: TGTGCCAGCAGCTTAGTTAGGGGCAGTCAGCCCCAGCATTTT. It is translated as CASSLVRGSQPQHF.

The gene calls are TRBV6-1 and TRBJ1-2, with D perhaps TRBD1 (5 bases). Per germline, CDR1 MNHNS and CDR2 SASEGT. V lost 7 bases to trimming and J lost 2 bases, with 11 bases between them. The CDR3 has 13 amino acids. Written as DNA, the CDR3 is TGTGCCAGCATCGGGGCAGACAACTATGGCTACACCTTC. It translates to CASIGADNYGYTF.

This rearrangement joins TRBV11-2 to TRBJ2-5; a possible D gene is TRBD1 (6 bases). The J call is uncertain, as TRBJ2-7 better fits the DNA end. The CDR3 contains 14 residues. Germline V CDR1 and CDR2: SGHAT, FQNNGV. CDR3 in DNA: TGTGCCAGCAGCTTAGATACAGGGAGATACGAGCAGTACTTC. Its translation is CASSLDTGRYEQYF.

V is TRBV28 and J is TRBJ1-5; 11 bases line up with TRBD1. The CDR3 covers 18 residues. From germline, CDR1 is MDHEN and CDR2 SYDVKM. Trimming took 7 bases from V and 1 from J; bases not matched to a gene: 12. CDR3 in DNA: TGTGCCAGCAATTCTCCAGGACAGGGGGCGAGGAGCAATCAGCCCCAGCATTTT. It codes for CASNSPGQGARSNQPQHF.

V and J are TRBV29-1 and TRBJ2-7; 9 bases fit TRBD2. The V gene's germline CDR1 is SQVTM and CDR2 ANQGSEA. The CDR3 is 14 amino acids. Losses at the gene ends were 4 bases for V and 4 bases for J; bases not matched to a gene: 8. The CDR3 is CSVGVAGEVYEQYF. The CDR3 nucleotides read TGCAGCGTTGGCGTAGCGGGAGAAGTGTACGAGCAGTACTTC.

V usage is TRBV2 and J usage is TRBJ2-1; D is uncertain. CDR3 length equals 11 residues. Between the trimmed V and J ends, which lost 8 bases and 4 bases, there was a span of 6 bases. The V gene's germline CDR1 is SNHLY and CDR2 FYNNEI. The CDR3 DNA sequence: TGTGCCAGCCACCTATACAATGAGCAGTTCTTC. Protein sequence: CASHLYNEQFF.

Only one count was recorded for this clone. This sample includes further DNA sequences coding for the same CDR3. The chain carries TRBV6-5 and TRBJ2-1; tentatively, D is TRBD1 (6 bases). The CDR3 is 13 amino acids. The V end was cut by 2 bases, the J end by 4 bases, with 6 bases between. Germline CDR1 MNHEY, CDR2 SVGAGI. The CDR3 spells CASSYDRYNEQFF. The CDR3, as DNA: TGTGCCAGCAGTTACGACAGGTACAATGAGCAGTTCTTC.

The chain is built from TRBV28 and TRBJ2-7; D possibly uses TRBD1 or TRBD2 (5 bases each). The V end was cut by 5 bases, the J end by 2 bases, with 16 bases between. The CDR3 covers 15 residues. Looked up from germline, CDR1 is MDHEN and CDR2 is SYDVKM. The CDR3 DNA reads TGTGCCAGCAGTACTTCCGGGACCGTAGCCTACGAGCAGTACTTC. Translation: CASSTSGTVAYEQYF.

This clone was recorded a few times. Relative to the germline gene, one junction end is altered; a read error may explain this. The rearrangement links TRBV28 to TRBJ1-1; a possible D gene is TRBD1 (6 bases). The germline CDR1 and CDR2 sequences are MDHEN and SYDVKM. This CDR3 comprises 15 residues. CDR3 protein: CASSRGDIGNAEAFF. The CDR3 region has the DNA TGTGCCAGCAGTCGTGGGGACATTGGGAACGCTGAAGCTTTCTTT.

V gene TRBV5-1 combines with J gene TRBJ1-4; TRBD1 matches at 9 bases. Trimming at V came to 2 bases and at J to 7 bases, leaving 6 bases not matched to a gene. Germline loops: CDR1 SGHRS, CDR2 YFSETQ. The CDR3 loop spans 15 amino acids. CDR3: CASSLLGTGSEKLFF. The CDR3 DNA follows: TGCGCCAGCAGCTTACTAGGGACAGGGAGTGAAAAACTGTTTTTT. The whole variable domain, filled in from reference TRBV5-1 and TRBJ1-4, reads KAGVTQTPRYLIKTRGQQVTLSCSPISGHRSVSWYQQTPGQGLQFLFEYFSETQRNKGNFPGRFSGRQFSNSRSEMNVSTLELGDSALYLCASSLLGTGSEKLFFGSGTQLSVL.

The chain joins TRBV6-4 to TRBJ2-3; perhaps TRBD1 as D (6 bases). Trimming pared 6 bases from V and 0 bases from J, leaving 13 bases between. This CDR3 spans 15 amino acids. Per germline, CDR1 MRHNA and CDR2 SNTAGT. CDR3 in DNA: TGTGCCAGCAGGATCCGGGACACTAGCACAGATACGCAGTATTTT. Protein product: CASRIRDTSTDTQYF.

The DNA of the CDR3 is TGTGCCAGCTCACGGGACGGTGGCTACGAGCAGTACTTC. Its protein product is CASSRDGGYEQYF. J is TRBJ2-7 and V is TRBV18; D could derive from TRBD1 or TRBD2 (5 bases each). Per germline, CDR1 KGHSH and CDR2 LQKENI. Trimming took off 4 bases at V and 3 bases at J, with 10 bases between the two ends. This CDR3 region has 13 residues. The full variable domain, in which reference TRBV18 and TRBJ2-7 provide the parts outside the CDR3, is NAGVMQNPRHLVRRRGQEARLRCSPMKGHSHVYWYRQLPEEGLKFMVYLQKENIIDESGMPKERFSAEFPKEGPSILRIQQVVRGDSAAYFCASSRDGGYEQYFGPGTRLTVT.

Only one count was recorded for this clone. This chain connects TRBV5-6 to TRBJ1-2; D call uncertain. This CDR3 has 14 amino acids. CDR1 and CDR2 (germline): SGHDT, YYEEEE. The V and J ends lost 5 bases and 8 bases respectively, with 19 bases between them. Written as DNA, the CDR3 is TGTGCCAGCAGGAAAAGCCGGGAAATTGGAGGCTACACCTTC. This translates into CASRKSREIGGYTF.

The genes are TRBV15 and TRBJ2-3, with 7 bases lining up with TRBD2. From germline, CDR1 is LNHNV and CDR2 YYDKDF (reference sequence). This CDR3 contains 15 residues. The V segment lost 4 bases and the J segment 2 bases; nucleotides outside the gene matches: 6. The chain's CDR3 is CATSTLAADTDTQYF. For the CDR3, the DNA is TGTGCCACCAGCACGCTAGCGGCTGACACAGATACGCAGTATTTT.

In DNA form, the CDR3 reads TGTGCCAGCTCGACTAGCGGGAGAGAGACCCAGTACTTC. This translates into CASSTSGRETQYF. The chain has TRBV27 and TRBJ2-5, with 12 bases aligning to TRBD2. The V and J ends lost 8 bases and 4 bases, in that order; junction bases with no gene match: 2. Germline assignment: CDR1 MNHEY and CDR2 SMNVEV (reference sequence). The CDR3 length is 13 residues.

The V and J genes are TRBV30 and TRBJ1-2, with D unclear. The CDR3 has 11 amino acids. The V end was cut by 2 bases, the J end by 13 bases, with 14 bases between. Germline values: CDR1 GTSNPN, CDR2 SVGIG (reference sequence). The CDR3 bases are TGTGCCTGGAGTTCTACAAATAAGGGCACCTTC. It translates to CAWSSTNKGTF.

The V gene is TRBV28, the J gene TRBJ1-1; D might be TRBD1 (5 bases). Trimming pared 6 bases from V and 7 bases from J, leaving 15 bases between. CDR1 MDHEN and CDR2 SYDVKM come from the germline V gene. The CDR3 loop spans 13 amino acids. The CDR3 nucleotides are TGTGCCAGCAGCATACAAGGGGCCCGTGAAGCTTTCTTT. This sequence encodes CASSIQGAREAFF.

V gene TRBV28 combines with J gene TRBJ1-3; D might be TRBD1 (6 bases). CDR1 and CDR2 (germline): MDHEN, SYDVKM. Trimming removed 6 bases at V and 0 bases at J, with 18 bases between. The CDR3 sequence is 17 residues long. CDR3 sequence: CASRLRRRDNSGNTIYF. DNA of the CDR3: TGTGCCAGCAGGCTCAGAAGACGGGACAACTCTGGAAACACCATATATTTT. The full variable domain, with the rest looked up from reference TRBV28 and TRBJ1-3, is DVKVTQSSRYLVKRTGEKVFLECVQDMDHENMFWYRQDPGLGLRLIYFSYDVKMKEKGDIPEGYSVSREKKERFSLILESASTNQTSMYLCASRLRRRDNSGNTIYFGEGSWLTVV.

V is TRBV15 and J is TRBJ2-1; D possibly corresponds to TRBD2 (5 bases). The germline V and J ends were trimmed by 0 bases and 3 bases, with 9 bases remaining between them. Germline loops: CDR1 LNHNV, CDR2 YYDKDF (reference sequence). The CDR3 spans 15 residues. CDR3 nucleotides: TGTGCCACCAGCAGAGATGCGGGCCTCTACAATGAGCAGTTCTTC. The encoded protein is CATSRDAGLYNEQFF.